Presented here are 10 T cell receptor beta chains from one specimen sequenced in a study of cytomegalovirus exposure and HLA in healthy donors. PCR used 60 Vbeta primers and 13 Jbeta primers. Measured with immunoSEQ multiplex PCR; TCRdb has only the in-frame clones, and not every one. The table shows roughly 130,000 clones, with about 74% occurring only once. Input material: PBMCs. Receptors were obtained from a woman aged 45-65 years in good health and CMV-seropositive.

The V and J genes are TRBV30 and TRBJ1-5; TRBD1 aligns across 9 bases. The CDR3 runs 17 residues. Germline CDR1 reads GTSNPN; CDR2 reads SVGIG (reference sequence). The V segment lost 2 bases and the J segment 0 bases; nucleotides outside the gene matches: 8. CDR3 DNA: TGTGCCTGGAGTAACAGGGGGCGGGTATATAGCAATCAGCCCCAGCATTTT. It encodes CAWSNRGRVYSNQPQHF.

This chain uses TRBV5-4 with TRBJ2-1; a possible D gene is TRBD1 (5 bases). V lost 0 bases and J 8 bases, leaving 15 bases between the germline ends. Germline CDR1 reads SGHNT; CDR2 reads YYREEE (reference sequence). The CDR3 is 15 residues long. CDR3 nucleotide sequence: TGTGCCAGCAGCTTGGCCGCTTCAGGGTTGCATGAGCAGTTCTTC. Translation: CASSLAASGLHEQFF.

The chain is built from TRBV5-1 and TRBJ1-6, with D uncertain. V lost 2 bases and J 8 bases, leaving 14 bases between the germline ends. Looked up from germline, CDR1 is SGHRS and CDR2 is YFSETQ. This CDR3 contains 15 residues. CDR3 sequence (DNA): TGCGCCAGCAGCTTAACCTCATCCGGAGATTCACCCCTCCACTTT. It yields the protein CASSLTSSGDSPLHF.

This chain joins TRBV6-1 and TRBJ1-4; 9 bases are a match to TRBD1. This CDR3 spans 15 amino acids. The ends lost 0 bases at V and 7 bases at J; junction bases unmatched: 3. The germline CDR1 and CDR2 sequences are MNHNS and SASEGT. The CDR3 DNA follows: TGTGCCAGCAGTGAAGCCGGGACAGGGACTGAAAAACTGTTTTTT. It yields the protein CASSEAGTGTEKLFF.

This clone is deemed medium-sized. The chain carries TRBV5-5 and TRBJ1-6; TRBD1 agrees at 7 bases. This CDR3 is built from 16 residues. With 4 bases clipped from V and 6 bases from J, the junction kept 10 bases outside the gene matches. Per germline, CDR1 SGHKS and CDR2 YYEKEE (reference sequence). The CDR3 DNA sequence: TGTGCCAGCAGCGGGGTGGGGGGACAGCCTAATTCACCCCTCCACTTT. Translating gives CASSGVGGQPNSPLHF. The full variable domain, with the rest looked up from reference TRBV5-5 and TRBJ1-6, is DAGVTQSPTHLIKTRGQQVTLRCSPISGHKSVSWYQQVLGQGPQFIFQYYEKEERGRGNFPDRFSARQFPNYSSELNVNALLLGDSALYLCASSGVGGQPNSPLHFGNGTRLTVT.

V usage is TRBV7-9 and J usage is TRBJ2-1; 7 bases map to TRBD1. Germline V lookup: CDR1 SEHNR, CDR2 FQNEAQ (reference sequence). J was trimmed by 3 bases and V by 5 bases; bases with no gene match: 13. The length of the CDR3 is 17 residues. CDR3 loop: CASSPPPTGVGYNEQFF. CDR3 DNA sequence: TGTGCCAGCAGCCCACCACCCACAGGGGTCGGCTACAATGAGCAGTTCTTC.

The gene calls are TRBV5-1 and TRBJ1-1, with TRBD1 identical over 8 bases. The CDR3 sequence is 15 residues long. Germline CDR1 SGHRS, CDR2 YFSETQ. J gave up 6 bases and V 0 bases, and 7 bases lay outside the gene matches. CDR3 nucleotide sequence: TGCGCCAGCAGCTTGGTCGCAGGGGGCGTCGCTGAAGCTTTCTTT. As protein: CASSLVAGGVAEAFF.

The CDR3 bases are TGCGCCAGCAGCTCGCAGGGAGGGGCGCCCCACTATGGCTACACCTTC. This gives the protein CASSSQGGAPHYGYTF. The V call is TRBV5-1, the J call TRBJ1-2; tentative D call: TRBD1 (5 bases). The CDR3 loop spans 16 amino acids. V gave up 3 bases and J gave up 3 bases, with 18 bases separating them. Looked up from germline, CDR1 is SGHRS and CDR2 is YFSETQ.

The chain combines TRBV5-1 with TRBJ2-5; 10 bases match TRBD1. The end of the DNA is better explained by TRBJ2-7, so the J call may be wrong. This CDR3 is 16 amino acids long. The germline CDR1 and CDR2 sequences are SGHRS and YFSETQ. The CDR3 here is CASSWLRDRGDSEQYF. CDR3 DNA sequence: TGCGCCAGCAGCTGGCTAAGGGACAGGGGTGACAGCGAGCAGTACTTC.

The chain recombines TRBV14 with TRBJ1-1; TRBD1 matches at 8 bases. The germline V gene encodes CDR1 SGHDN and CDR2 FVKESK. The CDR3 is made up of 16 amino acids. The trim removed 4 bases at V and 2 bases at J, leaving 9 bases unmatched. For the CDR3, the DNA is TGTGCCAGCAGCCCAGGGACAGGCGTAAGAAACACTGAAGCTTTCTTT. This codes for CASSPGTGVRNTEAFF.